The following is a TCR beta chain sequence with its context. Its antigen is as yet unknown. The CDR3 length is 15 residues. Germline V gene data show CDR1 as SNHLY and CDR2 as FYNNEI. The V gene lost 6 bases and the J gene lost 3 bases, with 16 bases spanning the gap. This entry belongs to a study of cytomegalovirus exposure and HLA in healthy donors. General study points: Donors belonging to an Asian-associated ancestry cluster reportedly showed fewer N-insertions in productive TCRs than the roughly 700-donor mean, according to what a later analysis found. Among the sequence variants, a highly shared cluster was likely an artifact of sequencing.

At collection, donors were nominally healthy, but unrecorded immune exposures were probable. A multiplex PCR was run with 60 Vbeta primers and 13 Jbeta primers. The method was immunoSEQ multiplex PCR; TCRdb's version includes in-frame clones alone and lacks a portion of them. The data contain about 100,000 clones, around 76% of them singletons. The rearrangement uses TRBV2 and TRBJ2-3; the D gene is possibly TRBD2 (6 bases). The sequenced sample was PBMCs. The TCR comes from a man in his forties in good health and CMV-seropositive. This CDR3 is CASSGLSGGTDTQYF. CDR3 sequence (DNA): TGTGCCAGCAGCGGACTAAGCGGTGGGACAGATACGCAGTATTTT.